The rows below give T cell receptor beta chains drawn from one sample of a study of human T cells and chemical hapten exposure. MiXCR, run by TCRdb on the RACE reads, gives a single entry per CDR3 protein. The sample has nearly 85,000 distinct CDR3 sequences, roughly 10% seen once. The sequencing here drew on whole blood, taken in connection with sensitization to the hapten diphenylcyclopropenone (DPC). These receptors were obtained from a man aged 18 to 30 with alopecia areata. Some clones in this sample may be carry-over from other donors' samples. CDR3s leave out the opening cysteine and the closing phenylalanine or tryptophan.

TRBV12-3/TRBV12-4	ASSFYGLNTEAF
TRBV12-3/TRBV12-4	ASRWTGNTGELF
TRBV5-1	ASSLETDYGYT
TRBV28	ASLGSGYGYT
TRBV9	ASRGRPGTAGGYT
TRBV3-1	ASSDLEETQY
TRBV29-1	SVDRESSYNEQF
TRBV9	ASSAGTSRLYHEQY
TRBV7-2	ASSYTSGGRGNTIY
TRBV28	ASSSSAAGRVTYEQY
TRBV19	ASSIEAAAYSNQPQH
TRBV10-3	AIRETTSGANVLT
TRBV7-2	ASSLAHVYGYT
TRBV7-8	ASSSRLGSYGYT
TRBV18	ASSPTEVRAEAF
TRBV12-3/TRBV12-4	ASSPPGINEKLF
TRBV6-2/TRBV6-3	ASSSLWGALLSNTGELF
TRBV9	ASSVGSNQPQH
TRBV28	ASTTPNEQF
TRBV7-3	ASSEGLADTQY
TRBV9	ASSSTTSGRNTGELF
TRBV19	ASSIQGDQPQH
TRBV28	ASSQGQGEGKGSPLH
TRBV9	ASSPGQANPTNEQF
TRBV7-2	ASTLRGLSYEQY
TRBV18	ASSPPNRMNTEAF
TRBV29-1	SVGQSSYNEQF
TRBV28	ASSPLAGGREQY
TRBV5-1	ASSLWGTNTEAF
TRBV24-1	ATSDFGTSGPDEQF
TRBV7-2	ASSSGQVEAGELF
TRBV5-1	ASSIEGTNVLT
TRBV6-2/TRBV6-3	AIQGVTTEAF
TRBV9	ASSVVMTDTQY
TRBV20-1	SARDASGGTDTQY
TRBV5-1	ASRPTRQENTEAF
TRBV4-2	ASSQSRLAADTDTQY
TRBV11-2	ASSTFREYNEQF